One sample yielded the 6 T cell receptor beta chains listed below, sequenced in a study of T cell responses to AZD1222 COVID-19 vaccine. Sequencing used immunoSEQ multiplex PCR; TCRdb keeps in-frame clones, though not all of them. Among roughly 150,000 clones listed, nearly 95% were seen once. The sample in question was peripheral blood, obtained on day 0 of AZD1222 vaccination. The receptor set was obtained from an adult in good health.

This rearrangement joins TRBV18 to TRBJ2-5; D might be TRBD2 (7 bases). The CDR3 consists of 15 residues. CDR1 is KGHSH, CDR2 LQKENI, per germline. V gave up 4 bases and J gave up 2 bases, with 14 bases separating them. This CDR3 is CASSRQSGTQETQYF. Written as DNA, the CDR3 is TGTGCCAGCTCACGGCAAAGCGGGACACAAGAGACCCAGTACTTC.

J is TRBJ1-1 and V is TRBV2; no definite D call. The CDR3 length is 13 residues. Trimming removed 5 bases at V and 0 bases at J, with 7 bases between. In germline, CDR1 is SNHLY, CDR2 FYNNEI. The chain's CDR3 is CASSTVMNTEAFF. The DNA for the CDR3 is TGTGCCAGCAGTACAGTAATGAACACTGAAGCTTTCTTT. Drawing the rest from reference TRBV2 and TRBJ1-1, the complete variable domain is EPEVTQTPSHQVTQMGQEVILRCVPISNHLYFYWYRQILGQKVEFLVSFYNNEISEKSEIFDDQFSVERPDGSNFTLKIRSTKLEDSAMYFCASSTVMNTEAFFGQGTRLTVV.

The V and J genes are TRBV4-3 and TRBJ2-3; 12 bases align to TRBD2. Unmatched junction bases numbered 3, after V lost 1 base and J lost 4 bases. Germline V gene data show CDR1 as LGHNA and CDR2 as YSLEER. There are 16 residues in the CDR3. The CDR3 spells CASSQGLAGAPDTQYF. The DNA of the CDR3 is TGCGCCAGCAGCCAAGGACTAGCGGGGGCCCCAGATACGCAGTATTTT.

The J gene is TRBJ2-5, the V gene TRBV3-1 (or the pseudogene TRBV3-2); no reliable D call. There are 11 residues in the CDR3. V was clipped by 1 base and J by 6 bases, with 3 bases between them. Germline CDR1 and CDR2: LGHDT and YNNKEL (reference sequence). This CDR3 is CASSQAQTQYF. CDR3 DNA sequence: TGTGCCAGCAGCCAAGCCCAGACCCAGTACTTC.

The J gene is TRBJ1-2, the V gene TRBV2; no firm D call. The CDR3 extends over 15 amino acids. The V end lost 4 bases, the J end lost 6 bases, and 18 bases lay between the germline ends. The germline V gene has CDR1 SNHLY and CDR2 FYNNEI. The CDR3 nucleotides read TGTGCCAGCAGTGGGAGCAGCCCTCTCCTAAATGGCTACACCTTC. Translated: CASSGSSPLLNGYTF.

The chain recombines TRBV25-1 with TRBJ2-1; D remains ambiguous. V lost 6 bases and J lost 0, with 12 bases in between. CDR3 length: 15 residues. Germline CDR1 reads MGHDK; CDR2 reads SYGVNS. The CDR3 sequence: CASSPLESSYNEQFF. As DNA, the CDR3 is TGTGCCAGCAGCCCCCTTGAAAGCTCCTACAATGAGCAGTTCTTC.